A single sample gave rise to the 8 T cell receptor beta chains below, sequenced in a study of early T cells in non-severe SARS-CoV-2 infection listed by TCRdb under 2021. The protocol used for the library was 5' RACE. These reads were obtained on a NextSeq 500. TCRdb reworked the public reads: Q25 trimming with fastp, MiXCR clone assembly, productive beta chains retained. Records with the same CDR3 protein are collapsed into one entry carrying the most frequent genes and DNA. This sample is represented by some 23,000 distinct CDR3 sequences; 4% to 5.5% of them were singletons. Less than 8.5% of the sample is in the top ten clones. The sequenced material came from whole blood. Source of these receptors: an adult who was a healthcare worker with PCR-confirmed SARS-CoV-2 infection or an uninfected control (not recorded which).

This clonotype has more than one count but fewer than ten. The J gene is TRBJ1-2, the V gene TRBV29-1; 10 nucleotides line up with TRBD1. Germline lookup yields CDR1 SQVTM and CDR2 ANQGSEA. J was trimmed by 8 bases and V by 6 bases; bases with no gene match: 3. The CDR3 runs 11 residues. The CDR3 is CSVGQGFGYTF. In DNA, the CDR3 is TGCAGCGTGGGACAGGGGTTCGGCTACACCTTC. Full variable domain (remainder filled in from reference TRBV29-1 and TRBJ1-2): SAVISQKPSRDICQRGTSLTIQCQVDSQVTMMFWYRQQPGQSLTLIATANQGSEATYESGFVIDKFPISRPNLTFSTLTVSNMSPEDSSIYLCSVGQGFGYTFGSGTRLTVV.

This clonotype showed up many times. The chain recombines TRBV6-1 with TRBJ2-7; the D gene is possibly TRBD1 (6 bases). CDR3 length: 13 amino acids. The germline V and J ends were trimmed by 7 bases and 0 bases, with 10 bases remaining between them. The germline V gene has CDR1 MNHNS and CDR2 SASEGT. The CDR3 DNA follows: TGTGCCAGCAACCAGGGGCGCTCCTACGAGCAGTACTTC. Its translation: CASNQGRSYEQYF.

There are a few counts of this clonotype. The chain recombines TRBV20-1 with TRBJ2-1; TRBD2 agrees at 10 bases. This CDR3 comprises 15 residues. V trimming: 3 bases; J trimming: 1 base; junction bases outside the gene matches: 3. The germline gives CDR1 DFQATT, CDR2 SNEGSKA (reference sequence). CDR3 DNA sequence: TGCAGTGCTAGGGCACTAGCGGGATCCTACAATGAGCAGTTCTTC. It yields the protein CSARALAGSYNEQFF.

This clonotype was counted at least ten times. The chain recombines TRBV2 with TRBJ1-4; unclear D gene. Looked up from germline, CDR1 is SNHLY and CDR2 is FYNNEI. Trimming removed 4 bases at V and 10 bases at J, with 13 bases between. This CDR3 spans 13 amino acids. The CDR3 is CASSGGWLGKLFF. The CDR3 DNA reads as TGTGCCAGCAGTGGAGGTTGGTTGGGAAAACTGTTTTTT.

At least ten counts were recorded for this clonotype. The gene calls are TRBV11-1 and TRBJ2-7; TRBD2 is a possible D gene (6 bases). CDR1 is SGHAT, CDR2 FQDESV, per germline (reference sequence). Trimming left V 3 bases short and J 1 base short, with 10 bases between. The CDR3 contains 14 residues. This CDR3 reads CASSFYGTSYEQYF. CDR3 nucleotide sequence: TGTGCCAGCAGCTTTTACGGGACTTCCTACGAGCAGTACTTC.

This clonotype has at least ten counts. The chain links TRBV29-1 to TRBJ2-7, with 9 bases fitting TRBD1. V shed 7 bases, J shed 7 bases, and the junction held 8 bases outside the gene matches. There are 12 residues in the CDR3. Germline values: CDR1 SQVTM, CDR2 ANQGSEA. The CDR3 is CSASQGAREQYF. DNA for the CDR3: TGCAGCGCCTCACAGGGGGCGCGGGAGCAGTACTTC.

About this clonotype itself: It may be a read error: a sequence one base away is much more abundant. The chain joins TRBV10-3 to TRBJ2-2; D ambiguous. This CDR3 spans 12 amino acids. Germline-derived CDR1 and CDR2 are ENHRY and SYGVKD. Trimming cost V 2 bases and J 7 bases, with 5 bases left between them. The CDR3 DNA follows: TGTGCCATCAGTGAGAGGGTCGGGGAGCTGTTTTTT. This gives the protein CAISERVGELFF.

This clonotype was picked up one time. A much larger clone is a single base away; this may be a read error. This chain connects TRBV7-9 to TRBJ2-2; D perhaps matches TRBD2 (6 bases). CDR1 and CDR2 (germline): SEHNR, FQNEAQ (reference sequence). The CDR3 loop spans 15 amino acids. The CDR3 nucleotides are TGTGCCAGCAGCCAGGCCGGGAGAAACACCGGGGAGCTGTCTTTT. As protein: CASSQAGRNTGELSF.